This TCR beta chain was retrieved from a study of CD8+ T cells in alopecia areata. In each case, RNA was isolated and then reverse transcribed into cDNA as the sequencing template. Assay used: immunoSEQ multiplex PCR; TCRdb lists only in-frame clones, some missing. The top ten hold around 1.8% of the sample, which has over 150,000 clones, roughly 60% seen once. Regarding the study as a whole: Sequenced scalp T cells also include alphabeta T cells resident in normal skin.

Lesional scalp punch biopsies and peripheral blood came from alopecia areata patients. About this clone: Its specificity is not known.

J gave up 3 bases and V 0 bases, and 5 bases lay outside the gene matches. The germline CDR1 and CDR2 sequences are SGHRS and YFSETQ. The length of the CDR3 is 15 residues. The rearrangement uses TRBV5-1 and TRBJ1-2, with 7 bases matching TRBD1. This sample comprised CD4+ T cells sorted from blood, obtained at week 0. The TCR comes from a human donor with alopecia areata. The CDR3 DNA is TGCGCCAGCAGCTTGGAAAACAGGGGTGACTATGGCTACACCTTC. Encoded protein: CASSLENRGDYGYTF.